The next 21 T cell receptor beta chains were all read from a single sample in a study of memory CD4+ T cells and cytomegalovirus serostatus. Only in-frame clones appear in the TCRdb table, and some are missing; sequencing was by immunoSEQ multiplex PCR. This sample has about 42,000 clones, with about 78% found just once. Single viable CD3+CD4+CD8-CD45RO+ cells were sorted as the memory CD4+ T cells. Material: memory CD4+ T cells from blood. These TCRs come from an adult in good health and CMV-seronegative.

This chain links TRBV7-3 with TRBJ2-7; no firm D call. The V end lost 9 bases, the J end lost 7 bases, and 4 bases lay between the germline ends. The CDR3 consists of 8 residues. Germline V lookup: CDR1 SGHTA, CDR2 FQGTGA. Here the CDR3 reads CASWEQYF. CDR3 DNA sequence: TGTGCCAGTTGGGAGCAGTACTTC.

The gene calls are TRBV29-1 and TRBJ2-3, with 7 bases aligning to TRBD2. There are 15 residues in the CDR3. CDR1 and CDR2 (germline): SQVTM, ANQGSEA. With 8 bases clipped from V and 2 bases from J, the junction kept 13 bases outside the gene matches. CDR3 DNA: TGCAGCCTTACTCCAAGCGGGACCACCACAGATACGCAGTATTTT. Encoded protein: CSLTPSGTTTDTQYF.

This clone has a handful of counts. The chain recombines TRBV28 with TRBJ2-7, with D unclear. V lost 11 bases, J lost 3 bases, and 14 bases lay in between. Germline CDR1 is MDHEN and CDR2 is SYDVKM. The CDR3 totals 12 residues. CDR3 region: CASHRSGYEQYF. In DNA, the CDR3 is TGTGCCTCCCACCGCTCGGGCTACGAGCAGTACTTC.

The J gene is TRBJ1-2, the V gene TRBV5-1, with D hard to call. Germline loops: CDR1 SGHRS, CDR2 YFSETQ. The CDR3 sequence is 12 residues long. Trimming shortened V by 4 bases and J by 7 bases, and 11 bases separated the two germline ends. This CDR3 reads CASSANEAGYTF. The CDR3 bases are TGCGCCAGCAGCGCGAACGAGGCTGGCTACACCTTC.

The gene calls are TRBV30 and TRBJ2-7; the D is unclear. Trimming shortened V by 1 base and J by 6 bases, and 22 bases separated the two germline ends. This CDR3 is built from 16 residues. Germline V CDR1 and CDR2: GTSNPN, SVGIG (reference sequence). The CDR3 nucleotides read TGTGCCTGGAGTGGAAGGTTTAGGCAAGAAGGAAGCGAGCAGTACTTC. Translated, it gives CAWSGRFRQEGSEQYF. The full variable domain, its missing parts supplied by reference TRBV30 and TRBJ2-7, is SQTIHQWPATLVQPVGSPLSLECTVEGTSNPNLYWYRQAAGRGLQLLFYSVGIGQISSEVPQNLSASRPQDRQFILSSKKLLLSDSGFYLCAWSGRFRQEGSEQYFGPGTRLTVT.

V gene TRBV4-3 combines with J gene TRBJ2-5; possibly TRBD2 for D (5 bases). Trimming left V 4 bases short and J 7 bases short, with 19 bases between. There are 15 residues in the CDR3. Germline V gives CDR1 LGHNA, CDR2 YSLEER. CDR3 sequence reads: CASSLSPRNGGTQYF. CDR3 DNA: TGCGCCAGCAGCCTTAGCCCCAGGAACGGAGGGACCCAGTACTTC.

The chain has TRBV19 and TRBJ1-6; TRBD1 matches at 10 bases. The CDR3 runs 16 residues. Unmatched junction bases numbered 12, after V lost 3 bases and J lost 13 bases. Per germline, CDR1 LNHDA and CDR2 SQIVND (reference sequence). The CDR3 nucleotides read TGTGCCAGTAGTATTCTTACCGGGACAGGGGAATACCCCCTCCACTTT. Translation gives CASSILTGTGEYPLHF.

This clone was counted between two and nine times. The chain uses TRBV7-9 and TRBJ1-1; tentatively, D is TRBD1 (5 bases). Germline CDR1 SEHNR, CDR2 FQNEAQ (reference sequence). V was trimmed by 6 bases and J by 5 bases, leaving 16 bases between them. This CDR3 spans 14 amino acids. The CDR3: CASRPWTAGTEAFF. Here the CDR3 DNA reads TGTGCCAGCAGACCTTGGACCGCAGGGACTGAAGCTTTCTTT.

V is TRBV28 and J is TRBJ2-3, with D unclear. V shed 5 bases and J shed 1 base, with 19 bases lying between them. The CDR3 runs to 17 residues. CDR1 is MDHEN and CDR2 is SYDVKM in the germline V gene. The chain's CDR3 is CASSTPIKGGGTDTQYF. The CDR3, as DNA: TGTGCCAGCAGTACCCCAATCAAGGGTGGGGGCACAGATACGCAGTATTTT. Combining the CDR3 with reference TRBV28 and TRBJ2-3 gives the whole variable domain DVKVTQSSRYLVKRTGEKVFLECVQDMDHENMFWYRQDPGLGLRLIYFSYDVKMKEKGDIPEGYSVSREKKERFSLILESASTNQTSMYLCASSTPIKGGGTDTQYFGPGTRLTVL.

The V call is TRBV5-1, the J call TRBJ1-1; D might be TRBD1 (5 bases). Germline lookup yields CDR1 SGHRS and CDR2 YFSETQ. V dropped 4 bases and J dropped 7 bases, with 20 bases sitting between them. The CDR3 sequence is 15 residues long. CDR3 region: CASSPSRDRSLEAFF. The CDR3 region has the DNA TGCGCCAGCAGCCCAAGCAGGGACCGTAGCCTTGAAGCTTTCTTT.

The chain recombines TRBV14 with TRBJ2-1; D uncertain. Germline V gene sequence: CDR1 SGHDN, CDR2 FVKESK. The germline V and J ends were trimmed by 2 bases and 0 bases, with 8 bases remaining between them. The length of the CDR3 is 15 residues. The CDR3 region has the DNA TGTGCCAGCAGCCAATTAGGGCCCTCCTACAATGAGCAGTTCTTC. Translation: CASSQLGPSYNEQFF.

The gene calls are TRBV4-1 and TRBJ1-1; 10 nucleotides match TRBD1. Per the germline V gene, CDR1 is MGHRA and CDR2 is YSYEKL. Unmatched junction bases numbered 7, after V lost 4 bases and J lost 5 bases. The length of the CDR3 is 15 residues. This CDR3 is CASSRIRDRGTEAFF. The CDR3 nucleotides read TGCGCCAGCAGCCGTATCCGGGACAGGGGTACTGAAGCTTTCTTT.

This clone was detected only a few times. CDR3 sequence (DNA): TGTGCCAGTCTGGGTCTAGGATACGCTGAAGCTTTCTTT. Translated, it gives CASLGLGYAEAFF. The chain links TRBV19 to TRBJ1-1, with D unresolved. Deletions cut 8 bases from V and 6 bases from J, with 16 bases between. This CDR3 is 13 amino acids long. Germline V gene sequence: CDR1 LNHDA, CDR2 SQIVND (reference sequence).

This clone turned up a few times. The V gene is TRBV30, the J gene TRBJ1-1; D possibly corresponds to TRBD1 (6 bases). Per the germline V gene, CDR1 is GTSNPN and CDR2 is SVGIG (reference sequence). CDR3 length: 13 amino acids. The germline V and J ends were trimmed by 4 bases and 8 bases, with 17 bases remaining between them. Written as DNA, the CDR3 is TGTGCCTGGACTGCGTTCAAACAGGGCGAAGCTTTCTTT. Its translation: CAWTAFKQGEAFF.

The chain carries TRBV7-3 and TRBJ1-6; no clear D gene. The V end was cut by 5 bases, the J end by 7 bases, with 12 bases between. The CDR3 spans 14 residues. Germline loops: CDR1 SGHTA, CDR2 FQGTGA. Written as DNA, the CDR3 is TGTGCCAGCAGCCTGACTGGGAACAATTCACCCCTCCACTTT. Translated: CASSLTGNNSPLHF.

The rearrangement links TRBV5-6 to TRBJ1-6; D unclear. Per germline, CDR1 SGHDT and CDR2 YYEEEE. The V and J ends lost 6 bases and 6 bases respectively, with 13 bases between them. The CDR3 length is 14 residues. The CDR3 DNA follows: TGTGCCAGCAACTGGGGTCATTCTAATTCACCCCTCCACTTT. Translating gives CASNWGHSNSPLHF.

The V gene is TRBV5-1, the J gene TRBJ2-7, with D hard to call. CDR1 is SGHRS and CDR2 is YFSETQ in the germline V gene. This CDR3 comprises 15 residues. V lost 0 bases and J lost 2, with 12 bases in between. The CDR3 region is CASSLEKDLPYEQYF. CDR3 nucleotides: TGCGCCAGCAGCTTGGAAAAGGATCTCCCCTACGAGCAGTACTTC.

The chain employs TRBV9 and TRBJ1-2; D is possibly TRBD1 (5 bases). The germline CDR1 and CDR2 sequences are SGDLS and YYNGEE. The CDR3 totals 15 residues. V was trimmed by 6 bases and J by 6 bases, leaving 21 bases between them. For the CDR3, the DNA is TGTGCCAGCAACCCTTATCCCGGGGCAGCTAATGGCTACACCTTC. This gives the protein CASNPYPGAANGYTF.

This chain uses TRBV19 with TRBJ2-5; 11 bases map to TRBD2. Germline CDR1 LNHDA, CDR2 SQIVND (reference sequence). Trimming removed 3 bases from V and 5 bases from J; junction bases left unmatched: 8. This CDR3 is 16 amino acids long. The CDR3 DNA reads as TGTGCCAGTAGTATCGGGACTAGCGGACGAGGGGAGACCCAGTACTTC. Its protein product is CASSIGTSGRGETQYF.

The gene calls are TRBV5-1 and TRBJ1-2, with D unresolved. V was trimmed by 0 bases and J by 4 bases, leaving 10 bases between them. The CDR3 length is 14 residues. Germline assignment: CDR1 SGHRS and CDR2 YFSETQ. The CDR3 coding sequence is TGCGCCAGCAGCTTGGGGGAGGCTGCCTATGGCTACACCTTC. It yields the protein CASSLGEAAYGYTF.

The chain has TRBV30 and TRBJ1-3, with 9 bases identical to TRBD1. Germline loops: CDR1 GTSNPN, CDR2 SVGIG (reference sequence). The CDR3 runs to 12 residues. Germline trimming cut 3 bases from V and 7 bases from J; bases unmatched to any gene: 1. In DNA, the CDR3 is TGTGCCTGGAGACAGGGGGCGAACACCATATATTTT. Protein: CAWRQGANTIYF.